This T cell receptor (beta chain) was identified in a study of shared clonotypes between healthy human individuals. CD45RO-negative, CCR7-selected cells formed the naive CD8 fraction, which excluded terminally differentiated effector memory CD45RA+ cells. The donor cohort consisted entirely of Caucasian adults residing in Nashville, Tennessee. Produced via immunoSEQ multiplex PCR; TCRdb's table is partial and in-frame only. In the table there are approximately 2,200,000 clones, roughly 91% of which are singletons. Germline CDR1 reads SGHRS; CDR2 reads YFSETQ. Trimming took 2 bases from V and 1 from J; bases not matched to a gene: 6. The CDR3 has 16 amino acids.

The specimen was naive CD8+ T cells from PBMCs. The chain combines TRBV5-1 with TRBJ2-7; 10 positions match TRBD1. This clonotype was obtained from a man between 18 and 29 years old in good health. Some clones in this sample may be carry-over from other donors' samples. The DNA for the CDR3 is TGCGCCAGCAGCTTAGCGTCGGGACAGGGGTCCTACGAGCAGTACTTC. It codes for CASSLASGQGSYEQYF.